The T cell receptor (beta chain) under discussion was sequenced for a study of cytomegalovirus exposure and HLA in healthy donors. Findings and caveats of the study: Reports described diagnosis of cytomegalovirus status by the classifier as highly specific and sensitive. Per a later analysis, HLA-associated TCR beta chains showed more clonal expansion than other, equally common TCR beta chains. The HLA-A and HLA-B alleles of most subjects were reportedly predicted accurately from TCR beta sequences.

Primers: 60 Vbeta forward and 13 Jbeta reverse. Clones were sequenced by immunoSEQ multiplex PCR, and TCRdb holds only the in-frame ones, with some missing. The profile covers more than 150,000 clones, with more than 65% appearing a single time and approximately 6% taken by the ten largest. Germline-derived CDR1 and CDR2 are SGHRS and YFSETQ. This CDR3 contains 19 residues. V lost 2 bases to trimming and J lost 2 bases; unmatched junction nucleotides: 11. This clone was counted only a few times. Its antigen is not identified. This TCR was recovered from a woman aged 25 to 39 in good health and CMV-seropositive. This sequence joins TRBV5-1 and TRBJ1-5; 12 nucleotides match TRBD1. Sequencing input: PBMCs. CDR3 loop: CASSFIAGTGGNGNQPQHF. CDR3 DNA: TGCGCCAGCAGCTTCATAGCCGGGACAGGGGGCAATGGCAATCAGCCCCAGCATTTT.